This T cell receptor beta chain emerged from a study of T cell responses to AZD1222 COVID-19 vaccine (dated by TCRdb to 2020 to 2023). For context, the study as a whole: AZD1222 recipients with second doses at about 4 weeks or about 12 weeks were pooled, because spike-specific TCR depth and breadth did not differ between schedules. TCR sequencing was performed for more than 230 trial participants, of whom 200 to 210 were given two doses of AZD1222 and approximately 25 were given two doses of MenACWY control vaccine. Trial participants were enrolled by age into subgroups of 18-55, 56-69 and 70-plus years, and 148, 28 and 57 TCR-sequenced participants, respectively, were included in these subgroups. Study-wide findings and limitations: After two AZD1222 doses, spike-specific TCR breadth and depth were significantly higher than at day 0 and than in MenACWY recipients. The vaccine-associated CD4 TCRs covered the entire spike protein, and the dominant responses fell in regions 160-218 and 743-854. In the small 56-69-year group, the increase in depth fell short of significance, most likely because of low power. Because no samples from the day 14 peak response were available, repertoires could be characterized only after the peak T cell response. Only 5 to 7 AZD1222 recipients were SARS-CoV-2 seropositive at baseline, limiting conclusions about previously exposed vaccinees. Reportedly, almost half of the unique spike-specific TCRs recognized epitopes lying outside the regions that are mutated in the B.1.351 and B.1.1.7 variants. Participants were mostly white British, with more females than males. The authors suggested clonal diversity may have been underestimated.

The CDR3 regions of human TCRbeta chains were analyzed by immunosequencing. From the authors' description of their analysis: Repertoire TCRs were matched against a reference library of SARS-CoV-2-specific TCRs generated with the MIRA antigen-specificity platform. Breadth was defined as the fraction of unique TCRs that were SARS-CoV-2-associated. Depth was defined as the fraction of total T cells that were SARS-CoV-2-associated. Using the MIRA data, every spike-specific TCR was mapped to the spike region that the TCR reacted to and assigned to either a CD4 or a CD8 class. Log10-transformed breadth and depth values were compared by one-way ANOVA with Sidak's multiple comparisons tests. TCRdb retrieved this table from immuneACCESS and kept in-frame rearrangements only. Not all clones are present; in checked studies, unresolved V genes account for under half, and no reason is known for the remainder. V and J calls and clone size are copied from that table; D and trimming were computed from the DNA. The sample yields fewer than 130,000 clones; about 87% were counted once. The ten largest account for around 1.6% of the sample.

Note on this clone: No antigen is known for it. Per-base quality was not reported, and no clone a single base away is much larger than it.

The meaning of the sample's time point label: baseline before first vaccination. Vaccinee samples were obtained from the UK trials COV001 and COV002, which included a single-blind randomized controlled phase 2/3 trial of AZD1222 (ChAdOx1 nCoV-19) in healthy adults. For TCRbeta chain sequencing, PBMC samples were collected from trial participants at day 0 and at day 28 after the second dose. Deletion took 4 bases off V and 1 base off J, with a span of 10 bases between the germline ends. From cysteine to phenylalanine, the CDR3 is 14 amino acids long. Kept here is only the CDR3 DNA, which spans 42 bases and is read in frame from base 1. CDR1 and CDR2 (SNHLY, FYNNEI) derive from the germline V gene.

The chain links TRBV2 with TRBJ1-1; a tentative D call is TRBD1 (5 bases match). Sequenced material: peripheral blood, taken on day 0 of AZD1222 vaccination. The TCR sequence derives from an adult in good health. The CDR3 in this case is CASSGRGGNTEAFF. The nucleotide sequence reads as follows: TGTGCCAGCAGTGGGAGGGGAGGGAACACTGAAGCTTTCTTT.